This T cell receptor beta chain was retrieved from a study of blood T cell repertoires in COVID-19. Study as a whole: Specimens from acute and convalescent COVID-19 originated in the United States, Italy and Spain. In each case, the material was cDNA or gDNA derived from T cells, B-cell-depleted T cells, or PBMCs.

J was trimmed by 5 bases and V by 5 bases; bases with no gene match: 5. Per germline, CDR1 WNHNN and CDR2 SYGVQD (reference sequence). The CDR3 contains 15 residues. How the authors handled the data: Reference gene primer amplification yielded estimated nucleated cell counts. TCRdb's copy holds only in-frame clones and misses some; the assay was immunoSEQ multiplex PCR. Clone size and V and J calls were adopted from that table, with D and trimming inferred from the DNA. The table has 280,000 or so clones, around 90% seen once. The chain combines TRBV10-1 with TRBJ2-3, with 12 nucleotides matching TRBD1. The sequence derives from a man between 18 and 35 years old with active or convalescent COVID-19. Sample: peripheral blood. CDR3 in amino acids: CASSLGTGGIDTQYF. The CDR3 DNA sequence: TGCGCCAGCAGTCTCGGGACAGGGGGCATAGATACGCAGTATTTT.